The T cell receptor beta chain under discussion was sequenced for a study of regulatory T cells in long-lasting Graves disease. This clonotype was recorded at least ten times. Time point: newly diagnosed GD, antithyroid drugs for less than 3 months. The TCR library was made from RNA that had been extracted from PBMCs in TRIzol. TCR beta libraries were built with iRepertoire HTBI primers and Arm-PCR of CDR3 regions. TCRdb used MiXCR to reprocess the multiplex PCR reads, holding one entry per CDR3 protein. The sample shows 440,000 or so distinct CDR3 sequences, 15% of them seen only once. The trim removed 4 bases at V and 7 bases at J, leaving 8 bases unmatched. The CDR3 is made up of 15 amino acids. The same specimen was also included in a second study, on T cells in Graves' hyperthyroidism and ophthalmopathy.

The rearrangement uses TRBV12-3 or TRBV12-4 and TRBJ2-4, with TRBD1 matching 9 bases. This TCR derives from a woman aged 25-40 years with Graves disease. Sequenced material: peripheral blood mononuclear cells (PBMCs), taken at new diagnosis, from a patient treated with antithyroid drugs. The CDR3 DNA reads as TGTGCCAGCAGTTCGCACCGGGACAGGGTGAACATTCAGTACTTC. Amino acids: CASSSHRDRVNIQYF.